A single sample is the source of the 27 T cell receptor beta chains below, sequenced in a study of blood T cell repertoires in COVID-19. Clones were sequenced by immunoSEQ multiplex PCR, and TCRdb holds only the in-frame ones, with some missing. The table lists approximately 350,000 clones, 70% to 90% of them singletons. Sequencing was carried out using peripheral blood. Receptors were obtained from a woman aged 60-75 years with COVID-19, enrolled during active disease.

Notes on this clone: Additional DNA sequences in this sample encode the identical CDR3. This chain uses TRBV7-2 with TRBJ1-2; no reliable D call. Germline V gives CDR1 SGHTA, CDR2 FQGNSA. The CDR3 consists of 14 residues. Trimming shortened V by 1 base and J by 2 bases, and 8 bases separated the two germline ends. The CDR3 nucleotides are TGTGCCAGCAGCTTAGAGACGGGAAACTATGGCTACACCTTC. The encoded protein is CASSLETGNYGYTF.

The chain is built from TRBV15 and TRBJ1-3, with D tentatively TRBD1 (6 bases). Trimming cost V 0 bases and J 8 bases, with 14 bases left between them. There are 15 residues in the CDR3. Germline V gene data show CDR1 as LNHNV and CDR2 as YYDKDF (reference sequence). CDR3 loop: CATSRDGNRADTIYF. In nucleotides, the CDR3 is TGTGCCACCAGCAGAGATGGGAACAGGGCGGACACCATATATTTT. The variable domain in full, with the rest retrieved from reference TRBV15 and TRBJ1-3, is DAMVIQNPRYQVTQFGKPVTLSCSQTLNHNVMYWYQQKSSQAPKLLFHYYDKDFNNEADTPDNFQSRRPNTSFCFLDIRSPGLGDTAMYLCATSRDGNRADTIYFGEGSWLTVV.

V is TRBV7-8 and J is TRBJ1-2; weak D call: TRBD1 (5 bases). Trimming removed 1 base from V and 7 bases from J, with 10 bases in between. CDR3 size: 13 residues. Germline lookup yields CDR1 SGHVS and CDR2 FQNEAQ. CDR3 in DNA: TGTGCCAGCAGCTTAGTTGACAGTTTTGGCTACACCTTC. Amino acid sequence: CASSLVDSFGYTF.

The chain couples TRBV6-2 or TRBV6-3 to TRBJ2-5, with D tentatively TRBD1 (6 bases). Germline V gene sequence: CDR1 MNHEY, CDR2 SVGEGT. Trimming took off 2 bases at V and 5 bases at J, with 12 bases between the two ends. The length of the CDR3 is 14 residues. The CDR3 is CASSYAGVTETQYF. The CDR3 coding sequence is TGTGCCAGCAGTTACGCAGGGGTGACGGAGACCCAGTACTTC.

The CDR3 nucleotides are TGTGCCAGCAGCCCTACCCTTAAGGAGACCCAGTACTTC. This encodes CASSPTLKETQYF. This rearrangement joins TRBV13 to TRBJ2-5; D unresolved. This CDR3 contains 13 residues. The germline CDR1 and CDR2 sequences are PRHDT and FYEKMQ (reference sequence). V was clipped by 5 bases and J by 5 bases, with 12 bases between them.

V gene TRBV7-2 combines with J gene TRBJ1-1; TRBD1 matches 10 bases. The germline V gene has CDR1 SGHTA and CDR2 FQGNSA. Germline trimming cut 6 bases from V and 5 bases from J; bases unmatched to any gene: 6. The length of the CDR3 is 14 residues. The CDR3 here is CASRRDRGGTEAFF. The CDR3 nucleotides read TGTGCCAGCAGACGGGACAGGGGAGGTACTGAAGCTTTCTTT.

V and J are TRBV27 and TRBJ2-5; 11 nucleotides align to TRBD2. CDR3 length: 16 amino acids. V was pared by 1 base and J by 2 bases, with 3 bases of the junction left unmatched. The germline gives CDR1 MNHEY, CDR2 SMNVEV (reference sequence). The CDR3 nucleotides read TGTGCCAGCAGTTTATTCCGACTAGCGGGGCAAGAGACCCAGTACTTC. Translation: CASSLFRLAGQETQYF.

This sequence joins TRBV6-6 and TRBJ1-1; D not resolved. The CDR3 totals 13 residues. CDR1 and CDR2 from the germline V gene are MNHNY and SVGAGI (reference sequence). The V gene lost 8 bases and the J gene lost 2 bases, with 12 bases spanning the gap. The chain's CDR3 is CASAGIVNTEAFF. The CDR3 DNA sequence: TGTGCCAGCGCGGGGATTGTAAACACTGAAGCTTTCTTT.

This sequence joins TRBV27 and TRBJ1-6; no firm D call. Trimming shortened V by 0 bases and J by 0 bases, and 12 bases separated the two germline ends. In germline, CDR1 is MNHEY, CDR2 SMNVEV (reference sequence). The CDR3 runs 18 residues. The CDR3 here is CASSLSQQSSSYNSPLHF. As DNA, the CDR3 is TGTGCCAGCAGTTTATCCCAACAGAGTAGCTCCTATAATTCACCCCTCCACTTT.

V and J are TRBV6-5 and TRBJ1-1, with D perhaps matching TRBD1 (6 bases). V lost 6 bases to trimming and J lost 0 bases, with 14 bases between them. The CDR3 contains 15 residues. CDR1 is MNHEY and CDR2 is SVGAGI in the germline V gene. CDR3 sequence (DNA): TGTGCCAGCAGAATCGGGGGGCAGGTGAACACTGAAGCTTTCTTT. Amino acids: CASRIGGQVNTEAFF.

As DNA, the CDR3 is TGTGCCAGCAGCCTTGATCTCCCCAGGGGCACTGAAGCTTTCTTT. Translation: CASSLDLPRGTEAFF. The chain uses TRBV27 and TRBJ1-1; weak D call: TRBD1 (6 bases). Germline-derived CDR1 and CDR2 are MNHEY and SMNVEV (reference sequence). The CDR3 sequence is 15 residues long. V was pared by 6 bases and J by 4 bases, with 18 bases between.

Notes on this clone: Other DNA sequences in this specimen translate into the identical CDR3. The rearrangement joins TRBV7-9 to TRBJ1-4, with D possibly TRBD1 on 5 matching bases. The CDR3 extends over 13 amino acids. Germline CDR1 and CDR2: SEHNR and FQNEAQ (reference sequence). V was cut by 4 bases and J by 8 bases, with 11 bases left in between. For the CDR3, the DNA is TGTGCCAGCAGCTCTCAGGGAGGGGAAAAACTGTTTTTT. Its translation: CASSSQGGEKLFF.

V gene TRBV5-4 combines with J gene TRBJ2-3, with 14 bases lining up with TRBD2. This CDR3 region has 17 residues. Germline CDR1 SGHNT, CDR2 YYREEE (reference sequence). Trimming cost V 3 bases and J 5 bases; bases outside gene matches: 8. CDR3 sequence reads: CASSSGGLAGGRDTQYF. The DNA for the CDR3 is TGTGCCAGCAGCTCCGGCGGACTAGCGGGGGGAAGAGATACGCAGTATTTT.

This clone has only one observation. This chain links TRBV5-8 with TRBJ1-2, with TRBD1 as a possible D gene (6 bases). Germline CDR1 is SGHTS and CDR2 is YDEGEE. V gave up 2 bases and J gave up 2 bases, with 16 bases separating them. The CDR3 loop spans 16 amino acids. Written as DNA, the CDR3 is TGTGCCAGCAGCTTCATACGCAGGGGTCCCAACTATGGCTACACCTTC. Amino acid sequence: CASSFIRRGPNYGYTF.

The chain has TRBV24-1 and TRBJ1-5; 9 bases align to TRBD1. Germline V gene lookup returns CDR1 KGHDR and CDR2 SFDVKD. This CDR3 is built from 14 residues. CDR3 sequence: CADRGTGSNQPQHF. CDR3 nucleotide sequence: TGTGCTGACAGGGGGACCGGTAGCAATCAGCCCCAGCATTTT.

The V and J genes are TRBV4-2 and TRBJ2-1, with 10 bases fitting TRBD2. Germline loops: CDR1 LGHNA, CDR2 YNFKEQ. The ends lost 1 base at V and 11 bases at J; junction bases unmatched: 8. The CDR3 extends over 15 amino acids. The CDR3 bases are TGTGCCAGCAGCCAAGGGAGCCAGCGGGGGGGCCAGCAGTTCTTC. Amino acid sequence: CASSQGSQRGGQQFF.

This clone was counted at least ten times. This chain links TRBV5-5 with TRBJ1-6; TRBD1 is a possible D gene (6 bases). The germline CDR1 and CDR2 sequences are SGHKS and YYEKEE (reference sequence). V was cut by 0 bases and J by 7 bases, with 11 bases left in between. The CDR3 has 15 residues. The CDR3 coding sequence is TGTGCCAGCAGCTTGGAACCAGGGGCCAATTCACCCCTCCACTTT. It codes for CASSLEPGANSPLHF.

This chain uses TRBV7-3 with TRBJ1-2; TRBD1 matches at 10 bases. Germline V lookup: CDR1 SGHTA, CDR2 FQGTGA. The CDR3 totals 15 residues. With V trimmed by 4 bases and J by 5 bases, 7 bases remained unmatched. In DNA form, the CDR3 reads TGTGCCAGCAGCTACGGACCGGGACAGGGGTATGGCTACACCTTC. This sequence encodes CASSYGPGQGYGYTF.

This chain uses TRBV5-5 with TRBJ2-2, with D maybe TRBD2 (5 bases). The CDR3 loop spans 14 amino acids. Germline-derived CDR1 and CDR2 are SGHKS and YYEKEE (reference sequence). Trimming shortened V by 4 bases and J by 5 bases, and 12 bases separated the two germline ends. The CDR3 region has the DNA TGTGCCAGCAGCCCAAGACGAGGGACCGGGGAGCTGTTTTTT. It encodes CASSPRRGTGELFF.

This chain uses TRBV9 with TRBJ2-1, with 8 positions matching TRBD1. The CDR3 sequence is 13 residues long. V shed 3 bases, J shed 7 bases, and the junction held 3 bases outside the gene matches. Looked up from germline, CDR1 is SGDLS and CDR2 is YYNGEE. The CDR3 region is CASSDTGGNEQFF. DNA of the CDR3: TGTGCCAGCAGCGATACAGGGGGGAATGAGCAGTTCTTC.

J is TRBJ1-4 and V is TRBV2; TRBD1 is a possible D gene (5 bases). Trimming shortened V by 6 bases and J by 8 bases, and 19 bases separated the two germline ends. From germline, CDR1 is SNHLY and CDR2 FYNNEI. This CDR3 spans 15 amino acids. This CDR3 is CASSPIGVEGEKLFF. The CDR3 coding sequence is TGTGCCAGCAGCCCTATAGGGGTAGAAGGCGAAAAACTGTTTTTT.

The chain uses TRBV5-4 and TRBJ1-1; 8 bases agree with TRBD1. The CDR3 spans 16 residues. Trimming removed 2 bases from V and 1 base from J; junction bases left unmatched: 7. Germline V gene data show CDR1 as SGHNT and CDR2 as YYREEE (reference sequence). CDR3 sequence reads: CASSLTAGTGNTEAFF. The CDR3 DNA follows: TGTGCCAGCAGCTTAACCGCCGGGACAGGGAACACTGAAGCTTTCTTT. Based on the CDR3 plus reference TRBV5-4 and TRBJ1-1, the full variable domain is ETGVTQSPTHLIKTRGQQVTLRCSSQSGHNTVSWYQQALGQGPQFIFQYYREEENGRGNFPPRFSGLQFPNYSSELNVNALELDDSALYLCASSLTAGTGNTEAFFGQGTRLTVV.

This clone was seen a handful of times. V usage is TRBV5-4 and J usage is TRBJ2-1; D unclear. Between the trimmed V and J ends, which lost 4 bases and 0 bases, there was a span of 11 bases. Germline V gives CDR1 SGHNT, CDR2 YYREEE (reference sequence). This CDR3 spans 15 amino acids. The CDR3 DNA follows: TGTGCCAGCAGCCCAACTTCCTCCTCCTACAATGAGCAGTTCTTC. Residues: CASSPTSSSYNEQFF. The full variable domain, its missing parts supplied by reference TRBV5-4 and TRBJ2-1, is ETGVTQSPTHLIKTRGQQVTLRCSSQSGHNTVSWYQQALGQGPQFIFQYYREEENGRGNFPPRFSGLQFPNYSSELNVNALELDDSALYLCASSPTSSSYNEQFFGPGTRLTVL.

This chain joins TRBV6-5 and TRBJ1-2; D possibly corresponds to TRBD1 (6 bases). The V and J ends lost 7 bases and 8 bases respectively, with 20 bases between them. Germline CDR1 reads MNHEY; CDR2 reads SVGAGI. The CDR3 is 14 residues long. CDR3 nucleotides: TGTGCCAGCACCTACAGGGCGGGTTTGGGAGGCTACACCTTC. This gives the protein CASTYRAGLGGYTF.

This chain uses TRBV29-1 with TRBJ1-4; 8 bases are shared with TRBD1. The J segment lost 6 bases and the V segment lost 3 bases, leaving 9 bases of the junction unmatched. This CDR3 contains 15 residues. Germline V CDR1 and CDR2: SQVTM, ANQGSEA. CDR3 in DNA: TGCAGCGTTGAGGGGGGAGTGGACAGGGATGAAAAACTGTTTTTT. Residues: CSVEGGVDRDEKLFF.

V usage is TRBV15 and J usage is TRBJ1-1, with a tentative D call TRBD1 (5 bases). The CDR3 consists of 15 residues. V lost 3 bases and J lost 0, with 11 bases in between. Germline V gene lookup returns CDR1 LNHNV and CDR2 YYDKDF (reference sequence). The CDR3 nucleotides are TGTGCCACCAGCAGGGGGCGGGGGATGAACACTGAAGCTTTCTTT. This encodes CATSRGRGMNTEAFF.

Here the CDR3 reads CASSFPGVAGSSSTYEQYF. CDR3 bases: TGCGCCAGCAGCTTTCCCGGGGTAGCGGGGTCCTCCTCCACCTACGAGCAGTACTTC. The rearrangement uses TRBV5-1 and TRBJ2-7, with 8 bases identical to TRBD2. The V and J ends lost 2 bases and 2 bases, in that order; junction bases with no gene match: 18. The CDR3 covers 19 residues. Germline CDR1 is SGHRS and CDR2 is YFSETQ.